This passage covers 30 T cell receptor beta chains from one sample sequenced in a study of blood T cell repertoires in COVID-19. Sequenced by immunoSEQ multiplex PCR; TCRdb stores in-frame clones only, minus some. The repertoire holds 60,000 to 85,000 clones, around 90% seen once, with 29% in the top ten. The specimen sequenced was peripheral blood. These receptors were collected from a woman of 80 years or more with active or convalescent COVID-19.

This rearrangement joins TRBV10-3 to TRBJ2-3, with a possible D match to TRBD2 (7 bases). The CDR3 spans 14 residues. V was trimmed by 6 bases and J by 0 bases, leaving 10 bases between them. Germline CDR1 is ENHRY and CDR2 is SYGVKD. CDR3 sequence: CAISGGLSTDTQYF. DNA for the CDR3: TGTGCCATCAGCGGGGGGCTCAGCACAGATACGCAGTATTTT.

The J gene is TRBJ1-2, the V gene TRBV5-1; 10 nucleotides align to TRBD1. After removal of 4 bases from V and 6 bases from J, the junction contained 6 bases not matched to a gene. The CDR3 runs to 14 residues. Germline CDR1 reads SGHRS; CDR2 reads YFSETQ. CDR3 loop: CASSADRGYDGYTF. CDR3 in DNA: TGCGCCAGCAGCGCGGACAGGGGGTATGATGGCTACACCTTC.

In DNA, the CDR3 is TGTGCCAGCAGAACGGGACAGGCTAACACCGGGGAGCTGTTTTTT. Protein: CASRTGQANTGELFF. The J gene is TRBJ2-2, the V gene TRBV7-8; 8 bases are shared with TRBD1. The CDR3 is made up of 15 amino acids. Germline loops: CDR1 SGHVS, CDR2 FQNEAQ. Trimming cost V 6 bases and J 2 bases; bases outside gene matches: 5. The whole variable domain, filled in from reference TRBV7-8 and TRBJ2-2, reads GAGVSQSPRYKVAKRGQDVALRCDPISGHVSLFWYQQALGQGPEFLTYFQNEAQLDKSGLPSDRFFAERPEGSVSTLKIQRTQQEDSAVYLCASRTGQANTGELFFGEGSRLTVL.

The V and J genes are TRBV4-3 and TRBJ1-5, with D perhaps matching TRBD1 (6 bases). There are 16 residues in the CDR3. Germline CDR1 and CDR2: LGHNA and YSLEER. With 0 bases removed from V and 4 bases from J, the gap between germline ends came to 13 bases. In DNA form, the CDR3 reads TGCGCCAGCAGCCAAGATCACGGGACAATGAATCAGCCCCAGCATTTT. This gives the protein CASSQDHGTMNQPQHF.

Only a few counts were recorded for this clone. This chain joins TRBV4-2 and TRBJ2-2; 7 bases map to TRBD2. Germline V gene sequence: CDR1 LGHNA, CDR2 YNFKEQ. CDR3 size: 16 residues. The ends lost 0 bases at V and 2 bases at J; junction bases unmatched: 3. The CDR3 loop is CASSQEAGLNTGELFF. CDR3 DNA: TGTGCCAGCAGCCAAGAAGCGGGGTTAAACACCGGGGAGCTGTTTTTT.

This clone was counted once. This chain joins TRBV30 and TRBJ2-5; 9 positions agree with TRBD2. The CDR3 runs 12 residues. V shed 8 bases, J shed 3 bases, and the junction held 4 bases outside the gene matches. Per germline, CDR1 GTSNPN and CDR2 SVGIG (reference sequence). The CDR3 protein is CASGGPEETQYF. The CDR3 DNA follows: TGTGCCAGCGGGGGGCCTGAAGAGACCCAGTACTTC. Drawing the rest from reference TRBV30 and TRBJ2-5, the complete variable domain is SQTIHQWPATLVQPVGSPLSLECTVEGTSNPNLYWYRQAAGRGLQLLFYSVGIGQISSEVPQNLSASRPQDRQFILSSKKLLLSDSGFYLCASGGPEETQYFGPGTRLLVL.

V is TRBV9 and J is TRBJ2-3; 12 nucleotides line up with TRBD2. V was clipped by 0 bases and J by 5 bases; unmatched bases: 10. The CDR3 covers 18 residues. Germline CDR1 is SGDLS and CDR2 is YYNGEE. The CDR3: CASSVATRASGGGDTQYF. The CDR3 DNA sequence: TGTGCCAGCAGCGTAGCTACAAGGGCTAGCGGGGGGGGAGATACGCAGTATTTT.

V gene TRBV4-1 combines with J gene TRBJ2-1, with 7 bases fitting TRBD1. V trimming: 4 bases; J trimming: 7 bases; junction bases outside the gene matches: 4. The germline CDR1 and CDR2 sequences are MGHRA and YSYEKL. There are 13 residues in the CDR3. The CDR3 is CASSPTGWNEQFF. The CDR3 DNA reads as TGCGCCAGCAGCCCGACAGGGTGGAATGAGCAGTTCTTC.

This rearrangement joins TRBV5-1 to TRBJ2-1; unclear D gene. V lost 3 bases and J 0 bases, leaving 13 bases between the germline ends. The germline CDR1 and CDR2 sequences are SGHRS and YFSETQ. CDR3 size: 16 residues. The CDR3 DNA reads as TGCGCCAGCAGCTGGGCAGTCTCGAGCTCCTACAATGAGCAGTTCTTC. Translating gives CASSWAVSSSYNEQFF.

This rearrangement joins TRBV12-5 to TRBJ1-2; TRBD1 aligns across 9 bases. With 3 bases clipped from V and 0 bases from J, the junction kept 8 bases outside the gene matches. The CDR3 length is 17 residues. Germline loops: CDR1 LGHNT, CDR2 FRNRAP. The DNA of the CDR3 is TGTGCTAGTGGTTTTGGGACAGGGCGGGGAGCTAACTATGGCTACACCTTC. It yields the protein CASGFGTGRGANYGYTF.

V usage is TRBV28 and J usage is TRBJ1-5, with a possible D match to TRBD1 (6 bases). Germline V gene sequence: CDR1 MDHEN, CDR2 SYDVKM. This CDR3 region has 13 residues. Trimming cost V 10 bases and J 2 bases, with 12 bases left between them. In DNA, the CDR3 is TGTGCCAACCCAGGACAGCGCAATCAGCCCCAGCATTTT. Translation: CANPGQRNQPQHF.

J is TRBJ1-2 and V is TRBV18, with D perhaps TRBD1 (5 bases). Germline V gene sequence: CDR1 KGHSH, CDR2 LQKENI. CDR3 size: 13 residues. The ends were cut back, 4 bases at V and 4 bases at J, with 10 bases in the middle. CDR3 coding DNA: TGTGCCAGCTCACAAGGGGAGGCCTATGGCTACACCTTC. This encodes CASSQGEAYGYTF.

This clone appeared a few times. V usage is TRBV12-3 or TRBV12-4 and J usage is TRBJ1-2, with D perhaps matching TRBD1 (5 bases). Trimming pared 8 bases from V and 6 bases from J, leaving 16 bases between. This CDR3 comprises 13 residues. This CDR3 reads CASSEEGTDGYTF. The CDR3 DNA reads as TGTGCCAGCTCGGAGGAGGGGACCGATGGCTACACCTTC.

The rearrangement joins TRBV3-1 (or the pseudogene TRBV3-2) to TRBJ2-2; tentatively, D is TRBD2 (5 bases). The CDR3 contains 16 residues. V lost 4 bases and J lost 8, with 20 bases in between. Germline V gene lookup returns CDR1 LGHDT and CDR2 YNNKEL (reference sequence). CDR3 amino acids: CASSPRTPRGLGELFF. CDR3 DNA sequence: TGTGCCAGCAGCCCTCGGACTCCTAGAGGGCTGGGGGAGCTGTTTTTT.

This clone was seen more than once but under ten times. This chain connects TRBV5-1 to TRBJ1-2; the match to TRBD1 covers 8 bases. V was clipped by 5 bases and J by 3 bases; unmatched bases: 6. Germline V CDR1 and CDR2: SGHRS, YFSETQ. The CDR3 has 14 residues. The CDR3 loop reads CASSPRGRDYGYTF. CDR3 in DNA: TGCGCCAGCAGTCCCAGGGGGCGGGACTATGGCTACACCTTC.

This clone came up a few times. This chain uses TRBV7-3 with TRBJ2-7; 7 bases are shared with TRBD2. The germline gives CDR1 SGHTA, CDR2 FQGTGA. V was clipped by 5 bases and J by 2 bases; unmatched bases: 6. The CDR3 extends over 14 amino acids. CDR3 bases: TGTGCCAGCAGCCGGGGGGTTGTACCCTACGAGCAGTACTTC. Its protein product is CASSRGVVPYEQYF.

The chain is built from TRBV7-8 and TRBJ1-2; D gene ambiguous. Germline V gene sequence: CDR1 SGHVS, CDR2 FQNEAQ. V was trimmed by 1 base and J by 4 bases, leaving 13 bases between them. The CDR3 is made up of 15 amino acids. The CDR3 region is CASSLDVGGGYGYTF. Here the CDR3 DNA reads TGTGCCAGCAGCTTAGATGTTGGCGGTGGCTATGGCTACACCTTC.

V usage is TRBV19 and J usage is TRBJ1-2, with no clear D. Trimming stripped 4 bases from V and 4 bases from J, with 19 bases between. Looked up from germline, CDR1 is LNHDA and CDR2 is SQIVND (reference sequence). The CDR3 runs to 16 residues. CDR3 residues: CASSTRDKPPLYGYTF. The CDR3 nucleotides are TGTGCCAGTAGTACCCGAGACAAGCCTCCTCTCTATGGCTACACCTTC.

V usage is TRBV28 and J usage is TRBJ2-2; 7 positions match TRBD2. The V gene end was trimmed by 4 bases and the J gene end by 4 bases; junction bases not matched to a gene: 6. The germline V gene has CDR1 MDHEN and CDR2 SYDVKM. The CDR3 is 15 amino acids. In DNA, the CDR3 is TGTGCCAGCAGTTACGCCTTAGCGGGCACCGGGGAGCTGTTTTTT. It translates to CASSYALAGTGELFF.

V gene TRBV30 combines with J gene TRBJ2-1; 9 nucleotides match TRBD2. Unmatched junction bases numbered 3, after V lost 3 bases and J lost 0 bases. Germline V lookup: CDR1 GTSNPN, CDR2 SVGIG (reference sequence). The CDR3 is made up of 15 amino acids. The CDR3 sequence is CAWRSGGLSYNEQFF. The CDR3 nucleotides are TGTGCCTGGAGAAGCGGGGGGCTCTCCTACAATGAGCAGTTCTTC.

V usage is TRBV6-5 and J usage is TRBJ2-3, with TRBD1 as a possible D gene (5 bases). The V end was cut by 6 bases, the J end by 3 bases, with 13 bases between. CDR3 size: 14 residues. Germline V CDR1 and CDR2: MNHEY, SVGAGI. The CDR3 loop is CASSIGVITDTQYF. The CDR3 DNA reads as TGTGCCAGCAGCATAGGGGTTATTACAGATACGCAGTATTTT.

The gene calls are TRBV5-1 and TRBJ1-1, with a weak D call TRBD1 (6 bases). Germline V gives CDR1 SGHRS, CDR2 YFSETQ. The CDR3 spans 14 residues. The germline V and J ends were trimmed by 0 bases and 8 bases, with 14 bases remaining between them. The CDR3 loop reads CASSLDGGVEEAFF. The CDR3 nucleotides are TGCGCCAGCAGCTTGGATGGGGGCGTAGAGGAAGCTTTCTTT.

In this sample, this clone turned up once. The identical CDR3 is also encoded by other nucleotide sequences in the sample. The chain recombines TRBV19 with TRBJ1-1, with TRBD1 as a possible D gene (5 bases). Trimming pared 3 bases from V and 4 bases from J, leaving 9 bases between. CDR1 LNHDA and CDR2 SQIVND come from the germline V gene (reference sequence). The CDR3 length is 13 residues. DNA of the CDR3: TGTGCCAGTAGTATTCAGGGTAGCACTGAAGCTTTCTTT. As protein: CASSIQGSTEAFF.

The sample holds a few counts of this clone. The V gene is TRBV5-1, the J gene TRBJ2-3, with D tentatively TRBD2 (6 bases). The length of the CDR3 is 13 residues. V was cut by 5 bases and J by 3 bases, with 10 bases left in between. Germline V gene sequence: CDR1 SGHRS, CDR2 YFSETQ. The CDR3 DNA follows: TGCGCCAGCAGTTGGGACTTGACAGATACGCAGTATTTT. Amino acids: CASSWDLTDTQYF.

The rearrangement joins TRBV4-3 to TRBJ2-2, with 9 bases matching TRBD2. The CDR3 is 18 amino acids. Germline lookup yields CDR1 LGHNA and CDR2 YSLEER. V shed 0 bases and J 5 bases; nucleotides not matched to a gene: 10. For the CDR3, the DNA is TGCGCCAGCAGCCAAGATATTGCGGGGGGGTCGGAGACCGGGGAGCTGTTTTTT. Translating gives CASSQDIAGGSETGELFF.

The sample holds one count of this clone. The CDR3 spells CASSYGGRGGGIEQFF. CDR3 sequence (DNA): TGCGCCAGCAGTTATGGGGGCCGGGGCGGGGGGATTGAGCAGTTCTTC. This sequence joins TRBV10-2 and TRBJ2-1; 8 bases agree with TRBD2. Germline CDR1 and CDR2: WSHSY and SAAADI. The V segment lost 5 bases and the J segment 9 bases; nucleotides outside the gene matches: 15. The CDR3 loop spans 16 amino acids.

The V and J genes are TRBV4-1 and TRBJ2-2, with 11 nucleotides matching TRBD2. V lost 2 bases to trimming and J lost 1 base; unmatched junction nucleotides: 3. This CDR3 is 17 amino acids long. Germline V CDR1 and CDR2: MGHRA, YSYEKL. The CDR3 spells CASSQPGLAENTGELFF. The CDR3 DNA is TGCGCCAGCAGCCAACCGGGACTAGCGGAGAACACCGGGGAGCTGTTTTTT.

This rearrangement joins TRBV7-9 to TRBJ2-7; unclear D gene. The CDR3 is made up of 14 amino acids. V was trimmed by 6 bases and J by 2 bases, leaving 14 bases between them. Germline lookup yields CDR1 SEHNR and CDR2 FQNEAQ (reference sequence). The CDR3 DNA reads TGTGCCAGCAGTGTTGACACGATCCCCTACGAGCAGTACTTC. Translated, it gives CASSVDTIPYEQYF.

This chain links TRBV12-3 or TRBV12-4 with TRBJ1-1; D may be TRBD1 (5 bases). The CDR3 covers 13 residues. Trimming removed 3 bases at V and 7 bases at J, with 12 bases between. CDR3 nucleotides: TGTGCCAGCAGTTTTTCGGGGGGTGGTGAAGCTTTCTTT. As protein: CASSFSGGGEAFF.

The chain has TRBV7-3 and TRBJ2-1, with 14 positions matching TRBD2. The junction had 10 bases not matched to a gene; V was cut back by 5 bases and J by 7 bases. CDR1 is SGHTA, CDR2 FQGTGA, per germline. This CDR3 comprises 17 residues. CDR3 bases: TGTGCCAGCAGCACCGAGACTAGCGGGGGGGCTGTGAATGAGCAGTTCTTC. It encodes CASSTETSGGAVNEQFF. Filled out from reference TRBV7-3 and TRBJ2-1, the complete variable domain reads GAGVSQTPSNKVTEKGKYVELRCDPISGHTALYWYRQSLGQGPEFLIYFQGTGAADDSGLPNDRFFAVRPEGSVSTLKIQRTERGDSAVYLCASSTETSGGAVNEQFFGPGTRLTVL.